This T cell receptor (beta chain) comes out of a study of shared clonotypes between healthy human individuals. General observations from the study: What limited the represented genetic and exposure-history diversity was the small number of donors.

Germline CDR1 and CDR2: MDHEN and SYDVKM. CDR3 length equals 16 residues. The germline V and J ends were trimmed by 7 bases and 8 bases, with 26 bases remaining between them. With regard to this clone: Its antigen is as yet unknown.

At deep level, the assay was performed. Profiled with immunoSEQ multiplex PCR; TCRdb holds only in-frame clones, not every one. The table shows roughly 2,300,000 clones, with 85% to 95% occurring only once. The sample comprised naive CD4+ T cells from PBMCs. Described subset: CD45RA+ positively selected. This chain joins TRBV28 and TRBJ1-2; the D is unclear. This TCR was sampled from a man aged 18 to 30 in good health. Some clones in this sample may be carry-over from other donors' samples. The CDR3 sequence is CASNSPSGGELRGYTF. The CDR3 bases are TGTGCCAGCAACTCACCCTCCGGCGGGGAACTTAGGGGCTACACCTTC.